The 10 T cell receptor beta chains below come from one sample, sequenced in a study of chemoradiotherapy in HPV16-positive cancers. The data were produced by immunoSEQ multiplex PCR, yet TCRdb's version contains in-frame clones alone and is incomplete. This sample has 5,500 to 7,000 clones, with roughly 80% found just once. Sequences were derived from tumor tissue, sampled from a patient who underwent chemoradiotherapy. Receptors originate from a human donor with HPV-associated anogenital cancer.

This clone came up once. The V gene is TRBV5-1, the J gene TRBJ1-1; D gene unclear. The CDR3 covers 12 residues. In germline, CDR1 is SGHRS, CDR2 YFSETQ. V lost 2 bases and J lost 9, with 11 bases in between. DNA of the CDR3: TGCGCCAGCAGCTTTTCTCAGGACCAAGCTTTCTTT. It specifies CASSFSQDQAFF.

The chain has TRBV18 and TRBJ1-1, with 8 bases aligning to TRBD1. J lost 5 bases, V lost 6 bases, and 5 bases had no gene match. Germline V gene lookup returns CDR1 KGHSH and CDR2 LQKENI. The CDR3 loop spans 13 amino acids. The CDR3 DNA sequence: TGTGCCAGCTCCCGGACAGGGCGGACTGAAGCTTTCTTT. Residues: CASSRTGRTEAFF.

The chain uses TRBV29-1 and TRBJ1-2; D ambiguous. Trimming took off 4 bases at V and 6 bases at J, with 6 bases between the two ends. Germline V gene lookup returns CDR1 SQVTM and CDR2 ANQGSEA. This CDR3 contains 10 residues. CDR3 sequence reads: CSVGENGYTF. The CDR3 bases are TGCAGCGTTGGGGAAAATGGCTACACCTTC.

The CDR3 is CASSVGGASYEQYF. CDR3 DNA sequence: TGCGCCAGCAGTGTCGGGGGAGCCTCCTACGAGCAGTACTTC. The chain combines TRBV10-2 with TRBJ2-7; TRBD2 is a possible D gene (6 bases). Trimming removed 4 bases from V and 0 bases from J, with 10 bases in between. Germline V gene lookup returns CDR1 WSHSY and CDR2 SAAADI. The CDR3 contains 14 residues.

V is TRBV2 and J is TRBJ2-1; no clear D gene. Looked up from germline, CDR1 is SNHLY and CDR2 is FYNNEI. This CDR3 has 11 amino acids. V lost 3 bases to trimming and J lost 7 bases, with 4 bases between them. DNA for the CDR3: TGTGCCAGCAGTGAGTCAAATGAGCAGTTCTTC. It encodes CASSESNEQFF. Full variable domain (remainder filled in from reference TRBV2 and TRBJ2-1): EPEVTQTPSHQVTQMGQEVILRCVPISNHLYFYWYRQILGQKVEFLVSFYNNEISEKSEIFDDQFSVERPDGSNFTLKIRSTKLEDSAMYFCASSESNEQFFGPGTRLTVL.

In its sample, this clone was seen a few times. The chain has TRBV27 and TRBJ2-5; D unresolved. Trimming left V 8 bases short and J 6 bases short, with 19 bases between. CDR1 and CDR2 (germline): MNHEY, SMNVEV (reference sequence). The CDR3 has 14 amino acids. The CDR3 loop reads CASGSRALEQTQYF. The CDR3 coding sequence is TGTGCCAGCGGAAGCCGGGCCCTTGAGCAGACCCAGTACTTC.

The CDR3 loop is CASSPGTSGAKTQYF. CDR3 DNA: TGTGCCAGCAGTCCGGGGACTAGCGGGGCGAAGACCCAGTACTTC. The chain recombines TRBV27 with TRBJ2-5; 13 bases match TRBD2. The J segment lost 6 bases and the V segment lost 5 bases, leaving 6 bases of the junction unmatched. The CDR3 runs 15 residues. Germline loops: CDR1 MNHEY, CDR2 SMNVEV (reference sequence).

This chain connects TRBV16 to TRBJ1-3; unclear D gene. The V gene's germline CDR1 is KGHSY and CDR2 FQNENV. Trimming shortened V by 4 bases and J by 4 bases, and 11 bases separated the two germline ends. The CDR3 loop spans 14 amino acids. The DNA for the CDR3 is TGTGCCAGCAGCCCTAGTTACGGCGGAAACACCATATATTTT. Its protein product is CASSPSYGGNTIYF.

The rearrangement uses TRBV7-8 and TRBJ2-7; the match to TRBD1 covers 8 bases. CDR1 and CDR2 (germline): SGHVS, FQNEAQ. The CDR3 covers 13 residues. J was trimmed by 6 bases and V by 6 bases; bases with no gene match: 7. The CDR3 DNA sequence: TGTGCCAGCAGTTCCGACAGGGGAGGCGAGCAGTACTTC. Protein product: CASSSDRGGEQYF.

The chain is built from TRBV7-3 and TRBJ1-5; tentative D call: TRBD1 (5 bases). The V gene's germline CDR1 is SGHTA and CDR2 FQGTGA. Trimming stripped 5 bases from V and 4 bases from J, with 12 bases between. The CDR3 is made up of 14 amino acids. CDR3 sequence: CASSPPGGNQPQHF. In nucleotides, the CDR3 is TGTGCCAGCAGCCCCCCGGGGGGGAATCAGCCCCAGCATTTT.